These 28 T cell receptor beta chains came from one sample sequenced in a study of T cells in Graves' hyperthyroidism and ophthalmopathy. Amplified TCR beta CDR3 regions came from RNA transcripts. The HTBI set primed first-round TCR CDR3 RT-PCR. In TCRdb, the multiplex PCR reads were re-called with MiXCR into one record per CDR3 protein. Among 500,000 to 600,000 distinct CDR3 sequences, around 46% were seen once, and the ten largest hold around 7.7%. Sequencing was performed on peripheral blood or thyroid tissue (not recorded which). These receptors originate from a woman between 18 and 29 years old with Graves' hyperthyroidism.

The V gene is TRBV29-1, the J gene TRBJ1-4; 8 nucleotides match TRBD1. Germline CDR1 is SQVTM and CDR2 is ANQGSEA. The CDR3 totals 12 residues. The V and J ends lost 4 bases and 7 bases, in that order; junction bases with no gene match: 2. CDR3 protein: CSVGDRGEKLFF. The CDR3 region has the DNA TGCAGCGTTGGAGACAGGGGTGAAAAACTGTTTTTT.

In its sample, this clonotype was seen many times. This chain links TRBV9 with TRBJ2-5; 12 nucleotides agree with TRBD1. Germline lookup yields CDR1 SGDLS and CDR2 YYNGEE. This CDR3 region has 16 residues. V was pared by 2 bases and J by 5 bases, with 7 bases of the junction left unmatched. CDR3 in amino acids: CASSVEGTGGLETQYF. CDR3 DNA: TGTGCCAGCAGCGTCGAGGGGACAGGGGGCCTGGAGACCCAGTACTTC.

This clonotype showed up many times. The chain has TRBV10-3 and TRBJ2-7; 9 bases align to TRBD2. Unmatched junction bases numbered 12, after V lost 9 bases and J lost 6 bases. Germline CDR1 and CDR2: ENHRY and SYGVKD. CDR3 size: 14 residues. This chain's CDR3 is CAMGGGGRAGEQYF. CDR3 DNA: TGTGCCATGGGAGGAGGCGGGAGGGCAGGCGAGCAGTACTTC.

The V and J genes are TRBV15 and TRBJ2-6; no firm D call. V was pared by 5 bases and J by 0 bases, with 17 bases between. This CDR3 region has 18 residues. Per germline, CDR1 LNHNV and CDR2 YYDKDF (reference sequence). The CDR3 bases are TGTGCCACCAGCCCGGATGGTTTGGGTTCCTCTGGGGCCAACGTCCTGACTTTC. Protein: CATSPDGLGSSGANVLTF.

The rearrangement links TRBV7-9 to TRBJ2-5, with 10 bases lining up with TRBD2. J lost 7 bases, V lost 5 bases, and 4 bases had no gene match. The length of the CDR3 is 13 residues. CDR1 is SEHNR and CDR2 is FQNEAQ in the germline V gene (reference sequence). The CDR3, as DNA: TGTGCCAGCAGCCCCCGGACTAGCGGGACCCAGTACTTC. Its translation: CASSPRTSGTQYF.

This clonotype was seen repeatedly, ten times or more. The chain joins TRBV3-1 to TRBJ1-2; 7 nucleotides agree with TRBD1. V shed 1 base and J 7 bases; nucleotides not matched to a gene: 12. Germline CDR1 and CDR2: LGHDT and YNNKEL (reference sequence). The CDR3 is 16 amino acids. CDR3 protein: CASSQAPETGRFGYTF. For the CDR3, the DNA is TGTGCCAGCAGCCAAGCCCCGGAGACAGGGCGTTTTGGCTACACCTTC.

This clonotype was recorded at least ten times. The chain carries TRBV5-8 and TRBJ2-5, with D possibly matching TRBD2 (6 bases). Germline-derived CDR1 and CDR2 are SGHTS and YDEGEE. The V gene lost 4 bases and the J gene lost 5 bases, with 15 bases spanning the gap. The CDR3 totals 14 residues. The CDR3 is CASSPDYRGETQYF. The DNA of the CDR3 is TGTGCCAGCAGCCCGGACTACAGAGGGGAGACCCAGTACTTC.

This clonotype was seen many times. This chain uses TRBV5-8 with TRBJ1-1; D unresolved. This CDR3 has 13 amino acids. Germline V gene lookup returns CDR1 SGHTS and CDR2 YDEGEE. The V end was cut by 0 bases, the J end by 3 bases, with 6 bases between. CDR3 residues: CASSLGQDTEAFF. Here the CDR3 DNA reads TGTGCCAGCAGCTTGGGACAAGACACTGAAGCTTTCTTT.

This clonotype has ten or more counts. This chain joins TRBV5-4 and TRBJ2-5, with 8 nucleotides matching TRBD1. Germline trimming cut 0 bases from V and 5 bases from J; bases unmatched to any gene: 9. The CDR3 covers 16 residues. Germline V lookup: CDR1 SGHNT, CDR2 YYREEE (reference sequence). For the CDR3, the DNA is TGTGCCAGCAGCTTGGCCGGGTCAGGGGGCGAGGAGACCCAGTACTTC. It translates to CASSLAGSGGEETQYF. The full variable domain, completed using reference TRBV5-4 and TRBJ2-5, is ETGVTQSPTHLIKTRGQQVTLRCSSQSGHNTVSWYQQALGQGPQFIFQYYREEENGRGNFPPRFSGLQFPNYSSELNVNALELDDSALYLCASSLAGSGGEETQYFGPGTRLLVL.

The chain employs TRBV7-9 and TRBJ1-1, with a possible D match to TRBD1 (5 bases). Germline assignment: CDR1 SEHNR and CDR2 FQNEAQ (reference sequence). The CDR3 length is 16 residues. CDR3 loop: CAGSLRRGSKNTEAFF. DNA for the CDR3: TGTGCTGGCAGCTTAAGGCGGGGGAGTAAAAACACTGAAGCTTTCTTT.

This chain connects TRBV7-9 to TRBJ1-1, with a possible D match to TRBD1 (5 bases). CDR1 SEHNR and CDR2 FQNEAQ come from the germline V gene (reference sequence). This CDR3 has 13 residues. V was trimmed by 11 bases and J by 2 bases, leaving 15 bases between them. CDR3 sequence (DNA): TGTGCCTGCCTGCGAACAGGCAACACTGAAGCTTTCTTT. This translates into CACLRTGNTEAFF.

The chain recombines TRBV15 with TRBJ1-2, with 9 positions matching TRBD1. There are 16 residues in the CDR3. CDR1 is LNHNV and CDR2 is YYDKDF in the germline V gene (reference sequence). The trim removed 4 bases at V and 2 bases at J, leaving 8 bases unmatched. The CDR3 loop reads CATSIPGQGANYGYTF. The CDR3, as DNA: TGTGCCACCAGCATACCGGGACAGGGAGCCAACTATGGCTACACCTTC.

In its sample, this clonotype was seen many times. The J gene is TRBJ2-7, the V gene TRBV6-5, with D tentatively TRBD1 (6 bases). Per the germline V gene, CDR1 is MNHEY and CDR2 is SVGAGI. CDR3 length: 14 amino acids. Trimming left V 5 bases short and J 1 base short, with 12 bases between. In nucleotides, the CDR3 is TGTGCCAGCAGTCCAAACAGGGATTCCTACGAGCAGTACTTC. It is translated as CASSPNRDSYEQYF.

The chain employs TRBV5-4 and TRBJ2-5, with 7 bases fitting TRBD2. Germline lookup yields CDR1 SGHNT and CDR2 YYREEE (reference sequence). J gave up 5 bases and V 4 bases, and 8 bases lay outside the gene matches. The CDR3 contains 14 residues. The CDR3 DNA reads as TGTGCCAGCAGCATTGGGAGGGTCGGGGAGACCCAGTACTTC. Amino acid sequence: CASSIGRVGETQYF.

The chain uses TRBV18 and TRBJ1-6; D is unresolved. V gave up 4 bases and J gave up 7 bases, with 14 bases separating them. CDR3 length equals 15 residues. CDR1 is KGHSH and CDR2 is LQKENI in the germline V gene. CDR3 amino acids: CASSLVDPGNSPLHF. The CDR3 DNA is TGTGCCAGCTCACTAGTAGACCCGGGAAATTCACCCCTCCACTTT.

The chain recombines TRBV12-3 or TRBV12-4 with TRBJ2-7; 7 positions match TRBD1. With V trimmed by 7 bases and J by 3 bases, 9 bases remained unmatched. This CDR3 has 14 residues. The CDR3 DNA is TGTGCCAGCAACCACCGACAGGGCAGCTACGAGCAGTACTTC. This sequence encodes CASNHRQGSYEQYF.

This chain links TRBV20-1 with TRBJ1-1; D is uncertain. The CDR3 totals 15 residues. V was shortened by 6 bases and J by 0 bases, with 17 bases between the two germline ends. Germline loops: CDR1 DFQATT, CDR2 SNEGSKA (reference sequence). CDR3 loop: CSATSYLGLNTEAFF. Here the CDR3 DNA reads TGCAGTGCCACCTCCTATTTGGGCCTGAACACTGAAGCTTTCTTT.

This clonotype came up many times. The CDR3 here is CASSLHAGEQYF. CDR3 in DNA: TGTGCCAGCAGCCTTCACGCGGGGGAGCAGTACTTC. The rearrangement uses TRBV5-8 and TRBJ2-7, with D maybe TRBD2 (6 bases). This CDR3 is built from 12 residues. Germline CDR1 SGHTS, CDR2 YDEGEE. Between the trimmed V and J ends, which lost 4 bases and 7 bases, there was a span of 12 bases.

This clonotype was seen only once. The chain carries TRBV7-6 and TRBJ2-5, with 8 bases that match TRBD2. The V and J ends lost 4 bases and 5 bases, in that order; junction bases with no gene match: 15. The CDR3 is 17 amino acids. The germline V gene encodes CDR1 SGHVS and CDR2 FNYEAQ. The DNA for the CDR3 is TGTGCCAGCAGCTCAATTCTAGCGGGCCATAGTCGTGAGACCCAGTACTTC. This encodes CASSSILAGHSRETQYF.

The rearrangement joins TRBV10-3 to TRBJ1-6, with D perhaps matching TRBD1 (5 bases). Germline assignment: CDR1 ENHRY and CDR2 SYGVKD. V gave up 3 bases and J gave up 9 bases, with 9 bases separating them. This CDR3 is built from 13 residues. CDR3 region: CAISDRETSPLHF. As DNA, the CDR3 is TGTGCCATCAGTGACAGGGAAACTTCACCCCTCCACTTT.

V is TRBV20-1 and J is TRBJ2-1, with D perhaps assigned TRBD1 or TRBD2 (5 bases each). The V and J ends lost 7 bases and 4 bases respectively, with 17 bases between them. The V gene's germline CDR1 is DFQATT and CDR2 SNEGSKA (reference sequence). There are 14 residues in the CDR3. The CDR3 loop reads CSGTGTMNYNEQFF. In nucleotides, the CDR3 is TGCAGTGGGACTGGGACCATGAATTACAATGAGCAGTTCTTC.

The chain carries TRBV15 and TRBJ2-7; 11 nucleotides line up with TRBD2. CDR1 and CDR2 (germline): LNHNV, YYDKDF (reference sequence). This CDR3 is 15 amino acids long. After removal of 3 bases from V and 3 bases from J, the junction contained 4 bases not matched to a gene. The CDR3, as DNA: TGTGCCACCAGCAGCTATAGCGGGAGGGACTACGAGCAGTACTTC. This gives the protein CATSSYSGRDYEQYF.

On this clonotype: This CDR3 is missing its conserved last phenylalanine or tryptophan, likely due to a read error. The limits of the CDR3 on the DNA are not certain, so only TCRdb's listed CDR3 is given. V and J are TRBV5-1 and TRBJ1-3. The germline V gene encodes CDR1 SGHRS and CDR2 YFSETQ. The CDR3 totals 9 residues, both ends included. The CDR3 reads CASSLVFAQ.

This clonotype was recorded only once. The missing conserved phenylalanine or tryptophan at the end of this CDR3 makes a read error likely. The DNA is omitted, as the CDR3 cannot be located on it reliably, and the CDR3 follows TCRdb's listing. The CDR3: CSVEVVRMP. The rearrangement joins TRBV29-1 to TRBJ1-1. The CDR3 sequence runs 9 residues, both termini included. CDR1 and CDR2 (germline): SQVTM, ANQGSEA.

In this sample, this clonotype is large. The chain joins TRBV25-1 to TRBJ1-2, with TRBD1 as a possible D gene (5 bases). This CDR3 spans 13 amino acids. Germline lookup yields CDR1 MGHDK and CDR2 SYGVNS. Trimming stripped 2 bases from V and 8 bases from J, with 12 bases between. CDR3 nucleotide sequence: TGTGCCAGCAGTGAAGTGGGGCGACAGGGCTACACCTTC. The encoded protein is CASSEVGRQGYTF.

The chain recombines TRBV15 with TRBJ2-5; D remains ambiguous. The CDR3 length is 15 residues. Germline CDR1 and CDR2: LNHNV and YYDKDF (reference sequence). V dropped 1 base and J dropped 4 bases, with 13 bases sitting between them. This chain's CDR3 is CATSRGREHGETQYF. CDR3 sequence (DNA): TGTGCCACCAGCAGAGGTCGAGAACACGGAGAGACCCAGTACTTC.

The V gene is TRBV10-2, the J gene TRBJ2-7; either TRBD1 or TRBD2 may supply D (6 bases each). V gave up 9 bases and J gave up 0 bases, with 15 bases separating them. From germline, CDR1 is WSHSY and CDR2 SAAADI. This CDR3 contains 14 residues. CDR3 DNA sequence: TGCGCCAGTTGGCCGGGGGCCGACTCCTACGAGCAGTACTTC. Protein: CASWPGADSYEQYF.

Ten or more counts support this clonotype. This may be a read error, as it is one base from a much larger clone. The genes are TRBV7-9 and TRBJ1-2, with D perhaps matching TRBD1 (6 bases). Germline assignment: CDR1 SEHNR and CDR2 FQNEAQ (reference sequence). This CDR3 has 15 residues. This CDR3 reads CAGSLQGTGGYGYTF. The CDR3 nucleotides read TGTGCCGGCAGCTTACAGGGAACTGGTGGCTATGGCTACACCTTC.